This TCR beta chain was retrieved from a study of blood T cell repertoires in COVID-19. The wider study: The analysed material was cDNA or gDNA that came from T cells, B-cell-depleted T cells, or PBMCs.

With respect to this clone: This sample includes further DNA sequences coding for the same CDR3.

Sequencing used immunoSEQ multiplex PCR; TCRdb keeps in-frame clones, though not all of them. The profile shows 150,000 to 200,000 clones, around 81% of them singletons. V lost 4 bases, J lost 0 bases, and 3 bases stayed unmatched. The CDR3 is 15 residues long. Germline-derived CDR1 and CDR2 are SGHRS and YFSETQ. The chain couples TRBV5-1 to TRBJ2-2, with 7 bases matching TRBD1. This TCR derives from an elderly woman with COVID-19, enrolled during active disease. Sequenced sample: peripheral blood. CDR3 sequence (DNA): TGCGCCAGCAGCCCCGGGACAGCGAACACCGGGGAGCTGTTTTTT. Its translation is CASSPGTANTGELFF.